The subject of this entry is one TCR beta chain. What it recognizes is unknown. This entry comes from a study of CD8+CD57+ T cells in acquired aplastic anemia. Flow cytometry had shown expanded CD8+CD57+ cells in the patients chosen for sequencing. In all patients, the disease was severe acquired aplastic anemia. Trimming stripped 6 bases from V and 7 bases from J, with 13 bases between. The CDR3 runs 12 residues. Germline loops: CDR1 LNHDA, CDR2 SQIVND (reference sequence). TCR beta VDJ and CDR3 were profiled, and genomic DNA was the template. TCRdb recomputed calls from the reads with MiXCR, one row per CDR3 protein. The sample consists of hundreds of thousands of distinct CDR3 sequences, approximately 51% of them appearing once. Notes on the study in general: Overlapping CD8+ CDR3 repertoires of patients and controls contained approximately 28 shared sequences.

The specimen sequenced was sorted CD4+, CD8+, or CD8+CD57+ T cells (not recorded which) from PBMCs. The genes are TRBV19 and TRBJ2-7; the D gene is possibly TRBD2 (7 bases). The clonotype was recovered from a human donor with aplastic anemia. The CDR3 DNA reads TGTGCCAGTAGGAAGGGGGGGGAAGAGCAGTACTTC. Amino acids: CASRKGGEEQYF.